Listed below are T cell receptor beta chains from one sample, sequenced in a study of cytomegalovirus exposure and HLA in healthy donors. Sequenced by immunoSEQ multiplex PCR; TCRdb stores in-frame clones only, minus some. This table holds 120,000 or so clones, about 68% found once. The sequenced sample was PBMCs. The receptors were sampled from a woman between 45 and 65 years old in good health and CMV-seropositive. Both conserved end residues are part of each CDR3. The order of the fields is V gene, clone size, J gene, D gene, CDR3 protein, CDR3 DNA. A D gene is named only where the DNA matches it firmly. The size of a clone is reported for some rows only, either as once, few or many, or as a class for expanded clones.

v_call: TRBV28; clone_size: .; j_call: TRBJ1-5; d_call: .; cdr3_aa: CASRGSNQPQHF; cdr3_nt: TGTGCCAGCAGGGGCAGCAATCAGCCCCAGCATTTT
v_call: TRBV5-1; clone_size: once; j_call: TRBJ2-7; d_call: TRBD1; cdr3_aa: CASSLAQGAYEQYF; cdr3_nt: TGCGCCAGCAGCTTGGCTCAGGGGGCCTACGAGCAGTACTTC
v_call: TRBV29-1; clone_size: .; j_call: TRBJ2-1; d_call: .; cdr3_aa: CSVVTGRGADEQFF; cdr3_nt: TGCAGCGTTGTAACGGGACGGGGGGCGGATGAGCAGTTCTTC
v_call: TRBV18; clone_size: .; j_call: TRBJ1-5; d_call: .; cdr3_aa: CASSPNSNQPQHF; cdr3_nt: TGTGCCAGCTCACCCAATAGCAATCAGCCCCAGCATTTT
v_call: TRBV28; clone_size: .; j_call: TRBJ2-3; d_call: TRBD2; cdr3_aa: CASSPKREAADTQYF; cdr3_nt: TGTGCCAGCAGTCCTAAGCGGGAGGCGGCGGATACGCAGTATTTT
v_call: TRBV25-1; clone_size: once; j_call: TRBJ2-5; d_call: TRBD1; cdr3_aa: CASSPTGQGASETQYF; cdr3_nt: TGTGCCAGCAGTCCAACGGGACAGGGGGCCTCAGAGACCCAGTACTTC
v_call: TRBV29-1; clone_size: .; j_call: TRBJ1-1; d_call: .; cdr3_aa: CSAWGRGSEAFF; cdr3_nt: TGCAGCGCGTGGGGGCGTGGGTCTGAAGCTTTCTTT
v_call: TRBV19; clone_size: .; j_call: TRBJ1-1; d_call: .; cdr3_aa: CASFTRGENTEAFF; cdr3_nt: TGTGCCAGTTTTACGCGGGGGGAGAACACTGAAGCTTTCTTT
v_call: TRBV28; clone_size: few; j_call: TRBJ1-2; d_call: TRBD1; cdr3_aa: CASRYRTGIEGYTF; cdr3_nt: TGTGCCAGCAGGTACCGGACAGGGATCGAGGGCTACACCTTC
v_call: TRBV5-1; clone_size: .; j_call: TRBJ1-1; d_call: .; cdr3_aa: CASSSNREAFF; cdr3_nt: TGCGCCAGCAGCTCCAACAGGGAAGCTTTCTTT
v_call: TRBV15; clone_size: .; j_call: TRBJ1-1; d_call: .; cdr3_aa: CATSRESTEAFF; cdr3_nt: TGTGCCACCAGCAGAGAGAGCACTGAAGCTTTCTTT
v_call: TRBV18; clone_size: .; j_call: TRBJ1-2; d_call: .; cdr3_aa: CASSTYAPEGDYGYTF; cdr3_nt: TGTGCCAGCTCAACGTACGCCCCCGAAGGGGACTATGGCTACACCTTC
v_call: TRBV7-2; clone_size: .; j_call: TRBJ2-7; d_call: TRBD1; cdr3_aa: CASSPGTGGSYEQYF; cdr3_nt: TGTGCCAGCAGCCCGGGGACAGGGGGCTCGTACGAGCAGTACTTC
v_call: TRBV7-9; clone_size: .; j_call: TRBJ1-5; d_call: TRBD1; cdr3_aa: CASSLGQGVQPQHF; cdr3_nt: TGTGCCAGCAGCCTAGGACAGGGGGTGCAGCCCCAGCATTTT
v_call: TRBV6-6; clone_size: .; j_call: TRBJ1-5; d_call: .; cdr3_aa: CASSYSQGTNQPQHF; cdr3_nt: TGTGCCAGCAGTTACTCGCAGGGGACAAATCAGCCCCAGCATTTT
v_call: TRBV10-2; clone_size: few; j_call: TRBJ2-3; d_call: .; cdr3_aa: CASSLLLRTDTQYF; cdr3_nt: TGCGCCAGCAGTCTTCTCCTACGCACAGATACGCAGTATTTT
v_call: TRBV5-8; clone_size: .; j_call: TRBJ2-3; d_call: TRBD2; cdr3_aa: CASSLGLAGGRADTQYF; cdr3_nt: TGTGCCAGCAGCTTAGGGCTAGCGGGGGGCAGGGCAGATACGCAGTATTTT
v_call: TRBV5-1; clone_size: .; j_call: TRBJ2-3; d_call: .; cdr3_aa: CASSLVAGTDTQYF; cdr3_nt: TGCGCCAGCAGCTTGGTGGCAGGAACAGATACGCAGTATTTT
v_call: TRBV27; clone_size: few; j_call: TRBJ1-1; d_call: .; cdr3_aa: CASSFYPHTEAFF; cdr3_nt: TGTGCCAGCAGTTTCTATCCCCACACTGAAGCTTTCTTT
v_call: TRBV5-5; clone_size: .; j_call: TRBJ1-1; d_call: .; cdr3_aa: CASSWRDVNTEAFF; cdr3_nt: TGTGCCAGCAGCTGGAGGGATGTGAACACTGAAGCTTTCTTT
v_call: TRBV14; clone_size: .; j_call: TRBJ2-5; d_call: TRBD1; cdr3_aa: CASSPTGGVEIQYF; cdr3_nt: TGTGCCAGCAGCCCTACAGGGGGCGTAGAGATCCAGTACTTC
v_call: TRBV19; clone_size: .; j_call: TRBJ1-3; d_call: TRBD1; cdr3_aa: CASETGDLSGNTIYF; cdr3_nt: TGTGCCAGTGAAACAGGGGATCTCTCTGGAAACACCATATATTTT
v_call: TRBV7-6; clone_size: .; j_call: TRBJ2-3; d_call: .; cdr3_aa: CASSLRPQDTDTQYF; cdr3_nt: TGTGCCAGCAGCTTAAGACCACAGGACACAGATACGCAGTATTTT
v_call: TRBV10-2; clone_size: .; j_call: TRBJ1-5; d_call: TRBD1; cdr3_aa: CASGTGGNQPQHF; cdr3_nt: TGCGCCAGCGGGACAGGGGGCAATCAGCCCCAGCATTTT
v_call: TRBV6-5; clone_size: once; j_call: TRBJ2-7; d_call: TRBD2; cdr3_aa: CASGGAYEQYF; cdr3_nt: TGTGCCAGCGGGGGGGCCTACGAGCAGTACTTC
v_call: TRBV29-1; clone_size: .; j_call: TRBJ1-2; d_call: TRBD1; cdr3_aa: CSVGTGQDYGYTF; cdr3_nt: TGCAGCGTTGGGACAGGGCAGGACTATGGCTACACCTTC
v_call: TRBV5-5; clone_size: .; j_call: TRBJ1-4; d_call: .; cdr3_aa: CASSLVAATNEKLFF; cdr3_nt: TGTGCCAGCAGTCTGGTGGCAGCAACTAATGAAAAACTGTTTTTT
v_call: TRBV4-2; clone_size: .; j_call: TRBJ2-5; d_call: .; cdr3_aa: CASSQQMETQYF; cdr3_nt: TGTGCCAGCAGCCAACAGATGGAGACCCAGTACTTC
v_call: TRBV7-8; clone_size: .; j_call: TRBJ1-2; d_call: TRBD1; cdr3_aa: CASSLLRDSRLYGYTF; cdr3_nt: TGTGCCAGCAGCTTACTCCGGGACAGTCGACTCTATGGCTACACCTTC
v_call: TRBV28; clone_size: .; j_call: TRBJ1-4; d_call: .; cdr3_aa: CASSLPEGEKLFF; cdr3_nt: TGTGCCAGCAGTTTACCGGAGGGTGAAAAACTGTTTTTT
v_call: TRBV7-2; clone_size: once; j_call: TRBJ2-5; d_call: TRBD2; cdr3_aa: CASSLRGTTQETQYF; cdr3_nt: TGCGCCAGCAGCCTCCGGGGGACTACCCAAGAGACCCAGTACTTC